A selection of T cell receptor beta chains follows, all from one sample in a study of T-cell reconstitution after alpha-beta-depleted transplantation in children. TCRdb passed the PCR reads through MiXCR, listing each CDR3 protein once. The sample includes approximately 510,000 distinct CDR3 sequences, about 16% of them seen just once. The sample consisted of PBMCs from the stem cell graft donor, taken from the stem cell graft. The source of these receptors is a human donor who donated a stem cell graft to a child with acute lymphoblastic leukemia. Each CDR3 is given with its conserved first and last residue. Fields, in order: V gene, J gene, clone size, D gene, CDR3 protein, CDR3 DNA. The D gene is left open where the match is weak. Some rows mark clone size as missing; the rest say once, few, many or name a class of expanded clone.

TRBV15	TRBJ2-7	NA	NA	CATSRDPPYEQYF	TGTGCCACCAGCAGAGACCCTCCCTACGAGCAGTACTTC
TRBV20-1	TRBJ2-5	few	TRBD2	CSARAGGYQETQYF	TGCAGTGCTAGAGCGGGGGGGTACCAAGAGACCCAGTACTTC
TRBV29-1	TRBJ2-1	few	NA	CSVKGNNEQFF	TGCAGCGTTAAAGGAAACAATGAGCAGTTCTTC
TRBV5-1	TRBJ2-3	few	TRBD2	CASRPTSGTFTDTQYF	TGCGCCAGCAGGCCGACTAGCGGGACGTTCACAGATACGCAGTATTTT
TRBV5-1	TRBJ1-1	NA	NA	CASSLFATNTEAFF	TGCGCCAGCAGCTTGTTCGCGACGAACACTGAAGCTTTCTTT
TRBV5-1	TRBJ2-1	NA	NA	CASSLFRGSSYNEQFF	TGCGCCAGCAGCTTGTTTCGCGGTAGCTCCTACAATGAGCAGTTCTTC
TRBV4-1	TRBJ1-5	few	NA	CASSPSYGQGNQPQHF	TGCGCCAGCAGCCCCTCCTATGGTCAGGGGAATCAGCCCCAGCATTTT
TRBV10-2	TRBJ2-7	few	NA	CASRDLEQYF	TGCGCCAGCAGGGACTTGGAGCAGTACTTC
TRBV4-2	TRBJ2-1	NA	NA	CASSEEAVPYNEQFF	TGTGCCAGCAGCGAAGAGGCGGTACCTTACAATGAGCAGTTCTTC
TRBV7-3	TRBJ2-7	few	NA	CASSLVMDGEQYF	TGTGCCAGCAGCTTAGTTATGGACGGCGAGCAGTACTTC
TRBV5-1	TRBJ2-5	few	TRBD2	CASKEAGGQETQYF	TGCGCCAGCAAGGAGGCGGGAGGCCAAGAGACCCAGTACTTC
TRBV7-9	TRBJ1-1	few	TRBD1	CASSPPRGLANTEAFF	TGTGCCAGCAGCCCCCCCAGGGGGCTTGCGAACACTGAAGCTTTCTTT
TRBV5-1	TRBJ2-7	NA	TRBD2	CASSDPGTNSYEQYF	TGCGCCAGCAGCGACCCGGGGACTAACTCCTACGAGCAGTACTTC
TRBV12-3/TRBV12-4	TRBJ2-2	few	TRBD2	CASGQTSGRSGELFF	TGTGCCAGCGGGCAGACTAGCGGGAGATCCGGGGAGCTGTTTTTT
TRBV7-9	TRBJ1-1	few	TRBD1	CASRGQTKNTEAFF	TGTGCCAGCAGGGGACAGACCAAAAACACTGAAGCTTTCTTT
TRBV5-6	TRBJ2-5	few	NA	CASRRLDSETQYF	TGTGCCAGCAGAAGACTAGATTCGGAGACCCAGTACTTC